This TCR beta chain originates from a study of shared clonotypes between healthy human individuals. This clone has at least ten counts. Positively selected for CCR7, the CD45RO-negative cells used as naive CD8 cells excluded terminally differentiated effector memory CD45RA+ cells. Trimming cost V 7 bases and J 1 base, with 8 bases left between them. This CDR3 is 12 amino acids long. Per the germline V gene, CDR1 is MNHEY and CDR2 is SVGAGI. Genomic DNA (from each subset) was split evenly across several immunoSEQ plates. The method was immunoSEQ multiplex PCR; TCRdb's version includes in-frame clones alone and lacks a portion of them. The table lists hundreds of thousands of clones, about 90% of them singletons, with approximately 22% in the top ten.

The rearrangement uses TRBV6-5 and TRBJ2-7, with a weak D call TRBD1 (5 bases). This TCR was recovered from a man aged 25 to 40 in good health. The sequencing input was naive CD8+ T cells sorted from blood. CDR3 region: CASKGPSYEQYF. In DNA form, the CDR3 reads TGTGCCAGCAAGGGGCCTTCCTACGAGCAGTACTTC.